The clone carrying this T cell receptor (beta chain) turned up a few times. This specimen belongs to a study of identical twins. TCRdb reprocessed the 5' RACE reads via MiXCR and lists one record per CDR3 protein. The data contain 750,000 to 950,000 distinct CDR3 sequences, around 12% of them singletons. Germline values: CDR1 LGHDT, CDR2 YNNKEL (reference sequence). V was cut by 9 bases and J by 2 bases, with 35 bases left in between. This CDR3 has 21 residues. This same sample was also part of a study on yellow fever vaccine responses in identical twins.

The sequenced material came from PBMCs. The rearrangement uses TRBV3-1 and TRBJ2-1; D may be TRBD1 or TRBD2 (7 bases each). The TCR comes from a woman aged 18-29 years in good health. CDR3: CASSSPTKGAERAGTYNEQFF. DNA for the CDR3: TGTGCCAGTTCTAGCCCCACCAAGGGGGCGGAAAGAGCGGGAACCTACAATGAGCAGTTCTTC.